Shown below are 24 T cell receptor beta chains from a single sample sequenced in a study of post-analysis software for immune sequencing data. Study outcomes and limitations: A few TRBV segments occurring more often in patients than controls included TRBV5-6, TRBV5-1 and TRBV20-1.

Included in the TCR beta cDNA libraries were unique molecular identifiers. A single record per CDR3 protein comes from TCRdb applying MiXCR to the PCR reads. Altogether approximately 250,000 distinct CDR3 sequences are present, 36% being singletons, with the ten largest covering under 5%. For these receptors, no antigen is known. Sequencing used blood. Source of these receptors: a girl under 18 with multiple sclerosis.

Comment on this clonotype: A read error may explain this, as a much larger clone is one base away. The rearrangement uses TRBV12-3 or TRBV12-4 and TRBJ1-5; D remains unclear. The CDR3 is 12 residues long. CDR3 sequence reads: CGSSLIDQPQHF. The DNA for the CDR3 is TGTGGCAGCAGTTTAATTGATCAGCCCCAGCATTTT.

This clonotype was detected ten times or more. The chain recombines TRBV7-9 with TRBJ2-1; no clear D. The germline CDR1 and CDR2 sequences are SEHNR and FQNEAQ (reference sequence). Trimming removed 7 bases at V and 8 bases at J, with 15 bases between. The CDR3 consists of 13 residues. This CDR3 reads CASIHGDQDEQFF. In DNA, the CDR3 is TGTGCCAGCATTCATGGTGATCAGGATGAGCAGTTCTTC.

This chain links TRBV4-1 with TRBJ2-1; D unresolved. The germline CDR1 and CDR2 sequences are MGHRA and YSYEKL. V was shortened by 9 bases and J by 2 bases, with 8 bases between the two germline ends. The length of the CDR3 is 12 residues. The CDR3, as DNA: TGCGCCAGTTCTTCCGCCTACAATGAGCAGTTCTTC. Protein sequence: CASSSAYNEQFF.

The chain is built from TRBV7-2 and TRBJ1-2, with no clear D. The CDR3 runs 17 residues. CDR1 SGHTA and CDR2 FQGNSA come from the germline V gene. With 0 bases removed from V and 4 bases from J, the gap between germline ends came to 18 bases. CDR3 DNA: TGTGCCAGCAGCTTAGCTGAGGGCGACGTCTTGTTCTATGGCTACACCTTC. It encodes CASSLAEGDVLFYGYTF.

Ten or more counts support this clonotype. The CDR3 DNA reads as TGTGCCAGCAGCGAAGGGCCGAATCAGCCCCAGCATTTT. This encodes CASSEGPNQPQHF. V is TRBV7-2 and J is TRBJ1-5, with no clear D. The V end lost 5 bases, the J end lost 4 bases, and 9 bases lay between the germline ends. The CDR3 extends over 13 amino acids. CDR1 is SGHTA, CDR2 FQGNSA, per germline.

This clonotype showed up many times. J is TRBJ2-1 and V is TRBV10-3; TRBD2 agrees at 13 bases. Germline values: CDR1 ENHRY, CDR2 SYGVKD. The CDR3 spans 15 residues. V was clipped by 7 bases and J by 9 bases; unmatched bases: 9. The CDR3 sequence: CAITSGLAGVSEQFF. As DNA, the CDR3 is TGTGCCATCACGAGCGGACTAGCGGGAGTGAGTGAGCAGTTCTTC.

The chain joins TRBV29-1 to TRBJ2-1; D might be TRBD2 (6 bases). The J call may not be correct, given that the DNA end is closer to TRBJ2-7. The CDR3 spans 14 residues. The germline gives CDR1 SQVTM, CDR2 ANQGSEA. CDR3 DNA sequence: TGCAGCGTTGGGGTTAGCGGAGCCTACAATGAGCAGTACTTC. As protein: CSVGVSGAYNEQYF.

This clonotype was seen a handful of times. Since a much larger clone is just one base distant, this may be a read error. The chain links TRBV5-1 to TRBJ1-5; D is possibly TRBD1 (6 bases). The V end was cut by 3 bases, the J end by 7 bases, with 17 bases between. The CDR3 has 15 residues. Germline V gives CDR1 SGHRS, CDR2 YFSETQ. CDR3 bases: TGCGCCAGCAGCTCCAGGGGCAGCCTAGGGCAGCCCCAGCATTTT. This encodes CASSSRGSLGQPQHF.

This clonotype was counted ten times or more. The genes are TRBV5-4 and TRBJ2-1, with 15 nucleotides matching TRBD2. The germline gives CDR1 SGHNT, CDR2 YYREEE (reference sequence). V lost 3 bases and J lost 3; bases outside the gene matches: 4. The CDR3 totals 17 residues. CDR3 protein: CASSWGLAGGHYNEQFF. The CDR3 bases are TGTGCCAGCAGCTGGGGACTAGCGGGGGGTCACTACAATGAGCAGTTCTTC.

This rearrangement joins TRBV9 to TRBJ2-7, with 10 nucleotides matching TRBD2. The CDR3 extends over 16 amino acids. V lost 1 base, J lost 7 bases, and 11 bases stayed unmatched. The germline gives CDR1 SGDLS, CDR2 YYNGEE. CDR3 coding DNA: TGTGCCAGCAGCGTACGGTCTAGCGGGAGCTACAATGAGCAGTACTTC. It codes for CASSVRSSGSYNEQYF.

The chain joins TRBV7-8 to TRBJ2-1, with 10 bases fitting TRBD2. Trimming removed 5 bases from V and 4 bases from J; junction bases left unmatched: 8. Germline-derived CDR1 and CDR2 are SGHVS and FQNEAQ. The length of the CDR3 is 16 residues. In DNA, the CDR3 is TGTGCCAGCAGCCCCCAGACTAGCGGGTTTTACAATGAGCAGTTCTTC. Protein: CASSPQTSGFYNEQFF.

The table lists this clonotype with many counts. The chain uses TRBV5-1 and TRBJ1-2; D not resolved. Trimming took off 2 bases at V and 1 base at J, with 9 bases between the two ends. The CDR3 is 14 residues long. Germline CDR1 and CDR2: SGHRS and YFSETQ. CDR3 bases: TGCGCCAGCAGCTTCGCGGACCTTAACTATGGCTACACCTTC. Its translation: CASSFADLNYGYTF.

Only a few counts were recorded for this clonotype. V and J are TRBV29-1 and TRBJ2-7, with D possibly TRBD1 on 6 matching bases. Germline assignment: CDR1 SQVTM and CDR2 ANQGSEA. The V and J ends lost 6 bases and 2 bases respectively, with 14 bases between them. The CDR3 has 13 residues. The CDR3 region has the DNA TGCAGCGTCACGGACAGTGTGACCTACGAGCAGTACTTC. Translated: CSVTDSVTYEQYF.

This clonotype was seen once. CDR3 sequence reads: CASSPPMTAGTGVYEQYF. The CDR3 DNA follows: TGCGCCAGCAGCCCCCCGATGACGGCAGGGACGGGGGTTTACGAGCAGTACTTC. This sequence joins TRBV5-1 and TRBJ2-7, with D perhaps matching TRBD2 (6 bases). From germline, CDR1 is SGHRS and CDR2 YFSETQ. V shed 4 bases and J shed 4 bases, with 27 bases lying between them. The CDR3 totals 18 residues.

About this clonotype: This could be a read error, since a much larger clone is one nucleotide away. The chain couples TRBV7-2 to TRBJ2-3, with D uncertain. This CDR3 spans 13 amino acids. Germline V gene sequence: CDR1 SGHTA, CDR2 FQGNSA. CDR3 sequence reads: CASRPSNTDMQYF. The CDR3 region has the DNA TGTGCCAGCAGACCCTCTAACACAGATATGCAGTATTTT. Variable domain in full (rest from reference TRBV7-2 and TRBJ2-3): GAGVSQSPSNKVTEKGKDVELRCDPISGHTALYWYRQSLGQGLEFLIYFQGNSAPDKSGLPSDRFSAERTGGSVSTLTIQRTQQEDSAVYLCASRPSNTDMQYFGPGTRLTVL.

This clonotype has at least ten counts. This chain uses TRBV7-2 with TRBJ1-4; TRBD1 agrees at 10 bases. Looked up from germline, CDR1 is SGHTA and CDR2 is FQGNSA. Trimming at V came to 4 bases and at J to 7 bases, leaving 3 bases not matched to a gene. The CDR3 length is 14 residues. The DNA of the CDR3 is TGTGCCAGCAGCTCGGGGACAGGGGCTGAAAAACTGTTTTTT. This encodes CASSSGTGAEKLFF.

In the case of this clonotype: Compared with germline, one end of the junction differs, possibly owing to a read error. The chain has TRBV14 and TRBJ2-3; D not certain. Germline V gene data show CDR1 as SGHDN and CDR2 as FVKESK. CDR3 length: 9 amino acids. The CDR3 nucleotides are TGCGAGAACTGCAGATACGCAGTATTT. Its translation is CENCRYAVF. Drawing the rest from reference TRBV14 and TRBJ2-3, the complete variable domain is EAGVTQFPSHSVIEKGQTVTLRCDPISGHDNLYWYRRVMGKEIKFLLHFVKESKQDESGMPNNRFLAERTGGTYSTLKVQPAELEDSGVYFCENCRYAVFGPGTRLTVL.

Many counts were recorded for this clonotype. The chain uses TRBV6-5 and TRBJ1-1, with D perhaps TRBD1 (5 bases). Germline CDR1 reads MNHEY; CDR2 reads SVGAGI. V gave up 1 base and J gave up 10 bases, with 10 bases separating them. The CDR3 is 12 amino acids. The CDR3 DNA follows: TGTGCCAGCAGTTACTACGGGGGGGGAGCTTTCTTT. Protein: CASSYYGGGAFF.

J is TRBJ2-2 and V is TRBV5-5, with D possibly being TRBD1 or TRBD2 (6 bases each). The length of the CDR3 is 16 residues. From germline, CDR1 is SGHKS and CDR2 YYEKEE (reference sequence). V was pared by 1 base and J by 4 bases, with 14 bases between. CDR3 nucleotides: TGTGCCAGCAGCTTGTATCGGGGGCAAAGCACCGGGGAGCTGTTTTTT. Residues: CASSLYRGQSTGELFF.

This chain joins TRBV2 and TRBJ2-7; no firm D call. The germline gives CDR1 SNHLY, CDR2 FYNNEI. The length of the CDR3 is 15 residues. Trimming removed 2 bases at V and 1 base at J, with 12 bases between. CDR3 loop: CASSESLTVSYEQYF. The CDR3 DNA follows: TGTGCCAGCAGTGAATCGTTGACTGTATCCTACGAGCAGTACTTC.

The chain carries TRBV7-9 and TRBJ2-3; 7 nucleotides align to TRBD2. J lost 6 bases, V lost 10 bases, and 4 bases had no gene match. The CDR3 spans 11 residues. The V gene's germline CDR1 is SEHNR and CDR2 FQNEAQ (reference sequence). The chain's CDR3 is CAIAGVDTQYF. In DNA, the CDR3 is TGTGCCATCGCGGGAGTGGATACGCAGTATTTT.

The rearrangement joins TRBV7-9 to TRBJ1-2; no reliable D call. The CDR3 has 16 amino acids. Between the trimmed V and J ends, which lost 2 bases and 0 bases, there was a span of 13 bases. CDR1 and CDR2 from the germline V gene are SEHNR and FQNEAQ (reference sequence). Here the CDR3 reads CASSLRELSTNYGYTF. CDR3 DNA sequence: TGTGCCAGCAGCTTAAGGGAACTGAGTACTAACTATGGCTACACCTTC.

CDR3 coding DNA: TGCAGTGCCCCCGCTTTTCGGGCAGGCGATGTGCAGTTCTTC. It is translated as CSAPAFRAGDVQFF. This chain connects TRBV20-1 to TRBJ2-1, with D unclear. CDR1 and CDR2 from the germline V gene are DFQATT and SNEGSKA (reference sequence). This CDR3 region has 14 residues. V lost 6 bases and J 12 bases, leaving 24 bases between the germline ends.

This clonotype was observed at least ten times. The CDR3 DNA sequence: TGCGCCAGCAGCCCGACGGAGGTCCGCTCTGGGGCCAACGTCCTGACTTTC. This codes for CASSPTEVRSGANVLTF. V is TRBV4-1 and J is TRBJ2-6, with D tentatively TRBD2 (5 bases). Germline V CDR1 and CDR2: MGHRA, YSYEKL. The CDR3 covers 17 residues. V was shortened by 4 bases and J by 0 bases, with 13 bases between the two germline ends.